This T cell receptor (beta chain) was documented in a study of OX40 agonist ivuxolimab in advanced cancers. Study-wide background: Intravenous ivuxolimab at 0.01 to 10 mg/kg was given to patients every 2 weeks. With a range of about 23 to 90, age averaged approximately 55 years, and about 83% were male.

Clones were read by immunoSEQ multiplex PCR, and TCRdb kept only the in-frame ones, dropping some. The data show fewer than 90,000 clones, about 91% seen once. Points from the study as a whole: CD8+ T cells (on average) carried more expanded clones than CD4+ T cells.

Germline V CDR1 and CDR2: SGHRS, YFSETQ. This CDR3 contains 14 residues. The junction had 3 bases not matched to a gene; V was cut back by 4 bases and J by 6 bases. In the case of this clone: Its antigen is unknown. The same CDR3 arises from other DNA sequences in this sample as well.

This material consisted of CD4+ or CD8+ T cells sorted from blood, taken in a trial of the OX40 agonist ivuxolimab. The chain is built from TRBV5-1 and TRBJ2-1; the match to TRBD2 covers 11 bases. This receptor was obtained from an adult with an advanced solid tumor such as melanoma, head and neck, liver or kidney cancer. The CDR3 DNA is TGCGCCAGCAGCCTGGGACTAGCGGTCAATGAGCAGTTCTTC. Protein product: CASSLGLAVNEQFF.